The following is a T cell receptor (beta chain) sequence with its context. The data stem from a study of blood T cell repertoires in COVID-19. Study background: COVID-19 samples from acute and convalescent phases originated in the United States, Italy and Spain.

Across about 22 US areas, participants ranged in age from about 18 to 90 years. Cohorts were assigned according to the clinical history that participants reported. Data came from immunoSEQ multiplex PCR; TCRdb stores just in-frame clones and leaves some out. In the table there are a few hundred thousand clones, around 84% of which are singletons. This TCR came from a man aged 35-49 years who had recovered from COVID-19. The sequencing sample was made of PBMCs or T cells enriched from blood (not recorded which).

This CDR3 reads CASRLEGREQFF. The CDR3 DNA reads TGCGCCAGCAGGCTGGAGGGCCGCGAGCAGTTCTTC. This chain links TRBV5-1 with TRBJ2-1; tentatively, D is TRBD2 (6 bases). V was pared by 5 bases and J by 10 bases, with 13 bases between. Germline lookup yields CDR1 SGHRS and CDR2 YFSETQ. The CDR3 is 12 residues long.